This T cell receptor (beta chain) was obtained from a study of CD8 T cells in Susac syndrome. Sequencing of TCR beta was performed on blood CD8+ and CD4+ T cells. In contrast to the negatively isolated CD8+ and CD4+ T cells, TEMRA cells were FACS-enriched. A quantity of roughly 0.5 to 1 ug RNA underwent reverse transcription using random hexamers. TCRdb recomputed calls from the immunoSEQ multiplex PCR reads with MiXCR, one row per CDR3 protein. The sample has about 52,000 distinct CDR3 sequences, 93% seen once. CDR1 and CDR2 (germline): SGHDN, FVKESK. V lost 4 bases and J 3 bases, leaving 3 bases between the germline ends. There are 11 residues in the CDR3.

This TCR derives from a human donor with multiple sclerosis. Source material: CD8+ T cells from PBMCs. The rearrangement joins TRBV14 to TRBJ1-1; D unresolved. The CDR3 sequence: CASSLYTEAFF. Here the CDR3 DNA reads TGTGCCAGCAGCCTTTACACTGAAGCTTTCTTT.